The 16 T cell receptor beta chains listed next were all sequenced from one sample in a study of blood T cell repertoires in COVID-19 (TCRdb year 2020). Receptor amplification or capture employed the immunoSEQ multiplex PCR assay. TCRdb retrieved this table from immuneACCESS and kept in-frame rearrangements only. Not all clones are present; in checked studies, unresolved V genes account for under half, and no reason is known for the remainder. This sample gives under 90,000 clones in total; around nine tenths of them show up just once. The leading ten clones occupy about 2.7% of the sample. The sequenced sample consisted of peripheral blood. Receptors originate from a man aged 65-85 years with active or convalescent COVID-19.

This chain links TRBV30 with TRBJ1-3; the match to TRBD1 covers 7 bases. This CDR3 is 14 amino acids long. Germline trimming cut 6 bases from V and 2 bases from J; bases unmatched to any gene: 7. Germline values: CDR1 GTSNPN, CDR2 SVGIG (reference sequence). CDR3 DNA sequence: TGTGCCTGCGAGCAGGGGGTAGCTGGAAACACCATATATTTT. It translates to CACEQGVAGNTIYF.

V usage is TRBV2 and J usage is TRBJ2-1, with 11 bases aligning to TRBD2. The CDR3 contains 16 residues. V shed 8 bases and J 5 bases; nucleotides not matched to a gene: 11. The germline CDR1 and CDR2 sequences are SNHLY and FYNNEI. CDR3 coding DNA: TGTGCCAGCGGCGAGGGAAGACTAGCGGGGAACAATGAGCAGTTCTTC. Translating it yields CASGEGRLAGNNEQFF.

The count of this clone is one. The chain uses TRBV5-1 and TRBJ2-5; 7 positions match TRBD2. Per germline, CDR1 SGHRS and CDR2 YFSETQ. This CDR3 is 16 amino acids long. V dropped 1 base and J dropped 2; count of bases not matched to a gene: 8. CDR3 coding DNA: TGCGCCAGCAGCTTGTTGGGGAGGGGAGGGCAAGAGACCCAGTACTTC. Translation gives CASSLLGRGGQETQYF.

This rearrangement joins TRBV10-3 to TRBJ2-2; 7 bases are shared with TRBD1. Per the germline V gene, CDR1 is ENHRY and CDR2 is SYGVKD. The CDR3 runs 15 residues. The V segment lost 10 bases and the J segment 1 base; nucleotides outside the gene matches: 9. The CDR3 sequence is CATKDRTWNTGELFF. CDR3 coding DNA: TGTGCCACTAAGGACAGGACTTGGAACACCGGGGAGCTGTTTTTT.

CDR3 in amino acids: CASSLGWARDSSGEQYF. In DNA form, the CDR3 reads TGTGCCAGCAGCTTAGGCTGGGCTCGGGACTCTTCTGGGGAGCAGTACTTC. The chain is built from TRBV7-6 and TRBJ2-7; perhaps TRBD2 as D (6 bases). This CDR3 has 17 amino acids. V lost 1 base, J lost 7 bases, and 23 bases lay in between. Germline assignment: CDR1 SGHVS and CDR2 FNYEAQ.

The gene calls are TRBV7-8 and TRBJ1-4; 8 bases are a match to TRBD1. Trimming removed 3 bases from V and 8 bases from J; junction bases left unmatched: 5. The germline V gene has CDR1 SGHVS and CDR2 FQNEAQ. This CDR3 is 14 amino acids long. This chain's CDR3 is CASSLTGVGEKLFF. DNA for the CDR3: TGTGCCAGCAGCTTGACAGGGGTGGGGGAAAAACTGTTTTTT.

This sequence joins TRBV27 and TRBJ2-3, with 12 bases identical to TRBD2. Germline V gene lookup returns CDR1 MNHEY and CDR2 SMNVEV (reference sequence). The J segment lost 5 bases and the V segment lost 5 bases, leaving 8 bases of the junction unmatched. The CDR3 extends over 16 amino acids. The CDR3 DNA reads as TGTGCCAGCAGTGCTCCTAGCGGGGGGGCTGGAGATACGCAGTATTTT. Encoded protein: CASSAPSGGAGDTQYF.

This clone has a handful of counts. The chain recombines TRBV24-1 with TRBJ2-3; 12 bases match TRBD2. Per the germline V gene, CDR1 is KGHDR and CDR2 is SFDVKD. CDR3 length: 17 residues. Germline trimming cut 5 bases from V and 5 bases from J; bases unmatched to any gene: 10. CDR3 DNA sequence: TGTGCCACCAGTGGCCCGACTAGCGGGGGTACAGAAGATACGCAGTATTTT. Protein product: CATSGPTSGGTEDTQYF.

V usage is TRBV28 and J usage is TRBJ2-7; TRBD1 aligns across 8 bases. Germline V gene sequence: CDR1 MDHEN, CDR2 SYDVKM. After removal of 1 base from V and 3 bases from J, the junction contained 5 bases not matched to a gene. The CDR3 covers 15 residues. The CDR3 reads CASSLFGTGDYEQYF. CDR3 nucleotides: TGTGCCAGCAGTTTATTCGGGACAGGTGACTACGAGCAGTACTTC.

The chain carries TRBV5-1 and TRBJ1-5, with D maybe TRBD1 (5 bases). The CDR3 contains 15 residues. CDR1 and CDR2 (germline): SGHRS, YFSETQ. V lost 0 bases to trimming and J lost 0 bases, with 7 bases between them. The CDR3 is CASSLEGLSNQPQHF. The CDR3 coding sequence is TGCGCCAGCAGCTTGGAGGGGCTTAGCAATCAGCCCCAGCATTTT.

The J gene is TRBJ1-1, the V gene TRBV5-1; D may be TRBD1 (5 bases). V lost 4 bases to trimming and J lost 5 bases, with 15 bases between them. Germline-derived CDR1 and CDR2 are SGHRS and YFSETQ. CDR3 size: 14 residues. The CDR3 DNA is TGCGCCAGCAGCAGGGACCTCGGAGGGACTGAAGCTTTCTTT. Translation: CASSRDLGGTEAFF.

The rearrangement joins TRBV28 to TRBJ2-2, with 7 bases fitting TRBD2. Germline CDR1 is MDHEN and CDR2 is SYDVKM. The V and J ends lost 8 bases and 10 bases, in that order; junction bases with no gene match: 7. There are 12 residues in the CDR3. CDR3 nucleotides: TGTGCCAGCGGGAGGGCCGACGTGGAGCTGTTTTTT. It encodes CASGRADVELFF.

The chain is built from TRBV27 and TRBJ1-3; tentatively, D is TRBD1 (6 bases). The V gene lost 4 bases and the J gene lost 3 bases, with 10 bases spanning the gap. The CDR3 covers 14 residues. Germline CDR1 MNHEY, CDR2 SMNVEV (reference sequence). The CDR3 loop is CASSSQGVGNTIYF. Here the CDR3 DNA reads TGTGCCAGCAGTTCACAGGGAGTTGGAAACACCATATATTTT.

The chain links TRBV29-1 to TRBJ1-3; 9 bases are a match to TRBD1. Trimming at V came to 7 bases and at J to 9 bases, leaving 10 bases not matched to a gene. The CDR3 contains 13 residues. The germline gives CDR1 SQVTM, CDR2 ANQGSEA. The CDR3 region has the DNA TGCAGCGCCGCAACCACAGGGGGCGGCACCATATATTTT. Its translation: CSAATTGGGTIYF.

The chain uses TRBV24-1 and TRBJ2-3, with 13 nucleotides matching TRBD2. This CDR3 spans 18 amino acids. Germline CDR1 reads KGHDR; CDR2 reads SFDVKD. J gave up 3 bases and V 5 bases, and 10 bases lay outside the gene matches. The CDR3 nucleotides read TGTGCCACCAGTGGCACTAGCGGGAGGGCCCTTTGGACAGATACGCAGTATTTT. This codes for CATSGTSGRALWTDTQYF.

This chain joins TRBV29-1 and TRBJ2-3; 8 bases agree with TRBD2. Germline CDR1 and CDR2: SQVTM and ANQGSEA. The ends lost 2 bases at V and 11 bases at J; junction bases unmatched: 12. The CDR3 totals 14 residues. The CDR3 reads CSVETQSGSGLQYF. As DNA, the CDR3 is TGCAGCGTTGAAACCCAAAGCGGGAGCGGGTTGCAGTATTTT.